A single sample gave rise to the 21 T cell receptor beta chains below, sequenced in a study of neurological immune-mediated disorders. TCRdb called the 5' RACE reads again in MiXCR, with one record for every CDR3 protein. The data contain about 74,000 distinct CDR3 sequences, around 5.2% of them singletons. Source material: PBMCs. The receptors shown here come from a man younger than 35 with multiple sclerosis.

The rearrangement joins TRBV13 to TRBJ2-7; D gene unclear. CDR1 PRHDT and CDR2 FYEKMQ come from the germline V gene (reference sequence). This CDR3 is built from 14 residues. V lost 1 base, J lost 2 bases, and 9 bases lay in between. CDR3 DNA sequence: TGTGCCAGCAGCTTAGCGGCGATTACCTACGAGCAGTACTTC. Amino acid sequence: CASSLAAITYEQYF. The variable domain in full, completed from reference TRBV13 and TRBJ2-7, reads AAGVIQSPRHLIKEKRETATLKCYPIPRHDTVYWYQQGPGQDPQFLISFYEKMQSDKGSIPDRFSAQQFSDYHSELNMSSLELGDSALYFCASSLAAITYEQYFGPGTRLTVT.

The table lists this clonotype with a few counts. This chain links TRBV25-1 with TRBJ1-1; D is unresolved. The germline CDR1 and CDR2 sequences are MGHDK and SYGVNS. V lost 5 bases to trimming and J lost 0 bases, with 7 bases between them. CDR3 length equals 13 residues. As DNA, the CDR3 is TGTGCCAGCAGTTTGCACATGAACACTGAAGCTTTCTTT. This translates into CASSLHMNTEAFF.

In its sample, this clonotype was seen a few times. CDR3 coding DNA: TGCGCCAGCAGCTTTGAAGGTACCGAAGCTTTCTTT. Protein: CASSFEGTEAFF. The V and J genes are TRBV5-1 and TRBJ1-1; D gene uncertain. The CDR3 is 12 residues long. V gave up 2 bases and J gave up 8 bases, with 10 bases separating them. Germline assignment: CDR1 SGHRS and CDR2 YFSETQ.

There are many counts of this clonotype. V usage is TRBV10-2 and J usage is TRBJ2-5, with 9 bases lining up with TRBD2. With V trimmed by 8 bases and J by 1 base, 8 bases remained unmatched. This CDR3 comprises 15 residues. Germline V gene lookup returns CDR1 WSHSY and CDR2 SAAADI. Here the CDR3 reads CASRALSGGQETQYF. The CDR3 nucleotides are TGCGCCAGCCGAGCCCTTAGCGGGGGCCAAGAGACCCAGTACTTC.

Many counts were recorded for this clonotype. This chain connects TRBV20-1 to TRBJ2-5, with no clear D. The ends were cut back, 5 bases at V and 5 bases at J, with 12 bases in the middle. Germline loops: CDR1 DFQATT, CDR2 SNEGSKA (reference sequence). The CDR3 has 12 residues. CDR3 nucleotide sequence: TGCAGTGCTCAAGTCGGGCGGGAGACCCAGTACTTC. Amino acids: CSAQVGRETQYF.

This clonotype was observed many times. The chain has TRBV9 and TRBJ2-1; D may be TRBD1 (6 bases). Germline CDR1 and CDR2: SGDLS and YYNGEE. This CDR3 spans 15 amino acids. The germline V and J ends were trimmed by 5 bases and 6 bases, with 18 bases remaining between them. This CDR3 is CASSPTGSLGNEQFF. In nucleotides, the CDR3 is TGTGCCAGCAGTCCTACAGGGTCCCTGGGCAATGAGCAGTTCTTC.

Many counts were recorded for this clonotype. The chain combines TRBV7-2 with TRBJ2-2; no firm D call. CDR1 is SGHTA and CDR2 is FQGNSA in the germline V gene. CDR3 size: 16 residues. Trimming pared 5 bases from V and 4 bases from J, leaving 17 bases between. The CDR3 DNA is TGTGCCAGCAGCCCAACTCGGGCGGCTCCCACCGGGGAGCTGTTTTTT. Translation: CASSPTRAAPTGELFF.

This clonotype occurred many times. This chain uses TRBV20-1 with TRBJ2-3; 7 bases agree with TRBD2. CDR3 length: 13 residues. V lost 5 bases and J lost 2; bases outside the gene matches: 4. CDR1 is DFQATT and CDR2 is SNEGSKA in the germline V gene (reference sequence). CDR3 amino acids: CSAGGVFTDTQYF. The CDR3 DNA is TGCAGTGCTGGGGGGGTGTTCACAGATACGCAGTATTTT.

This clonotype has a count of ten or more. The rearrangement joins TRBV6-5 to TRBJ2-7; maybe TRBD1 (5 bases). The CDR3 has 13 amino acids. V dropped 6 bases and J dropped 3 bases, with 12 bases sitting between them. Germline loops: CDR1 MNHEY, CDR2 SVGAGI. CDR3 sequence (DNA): TGTGCCAGCAGACTCATAGGGGACTACGAGCAGTACTTC. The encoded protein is CASRLIGDYEQYF.

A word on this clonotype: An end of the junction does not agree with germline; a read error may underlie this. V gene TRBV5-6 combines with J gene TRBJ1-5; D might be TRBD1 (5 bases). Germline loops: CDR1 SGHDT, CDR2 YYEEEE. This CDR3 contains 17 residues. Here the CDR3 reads CASSFNRGIYSNQPQNF. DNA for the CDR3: TGTGCCAGCAGCTTCAATCGGGGGATATATAGCAATCAGCCCCAGAATTTT.

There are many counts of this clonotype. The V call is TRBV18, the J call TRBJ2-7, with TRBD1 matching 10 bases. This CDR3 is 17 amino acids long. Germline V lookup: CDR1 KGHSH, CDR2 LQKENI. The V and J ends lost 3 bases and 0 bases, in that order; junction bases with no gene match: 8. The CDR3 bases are TGTGCCAGCTCACCCGGACAGGGGGGACCAAGCTCCTACGAGCAGTACTTC. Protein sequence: CASSPGQGGPSSYEQYF. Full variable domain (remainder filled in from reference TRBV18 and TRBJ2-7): NAGVMQNPRHLVRRRGQEARLRCSPMKGHSHVYWYRQLPEEGLKFMVYLQKENIIDESGMPKERFSAEFPKEGPSILRIQQVVRGDSAAYFCASSPGQGGPSSYEQYFGPGTRLTVT.

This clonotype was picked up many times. The CDR3 here is CAISQDRAKNIQYF. In DNA, the CDR3 is TGTGCCATCAGCCAAGACAGGGCCAAAAACATTCAGTACTTC. This chain joins TRBV10-3 and TRBJ2-4; D might be TRBD1 (6 bases). The CDR3 spans 14 residues. The germline V and J ends were trimmed by 6 bases and 1 base, with 10 bases remaining between them. Germline-derived CDR1 and CDR2 are ENHRY and SYGVKD.

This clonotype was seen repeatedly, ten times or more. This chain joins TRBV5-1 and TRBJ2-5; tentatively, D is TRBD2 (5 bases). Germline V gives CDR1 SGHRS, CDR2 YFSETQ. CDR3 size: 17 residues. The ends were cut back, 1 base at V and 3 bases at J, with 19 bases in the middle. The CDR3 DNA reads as TGCGCCAGCAGCTTGATCGCGGGCGGATATATGGAAGAGACCCAGTACTTC. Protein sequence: CASSLIAGGYMEETQYF. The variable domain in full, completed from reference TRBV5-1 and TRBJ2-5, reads KAGVTQTPRYLIKTRGQQVTLSCSPISGHRSVSWYQQTPGQGLQFLFEYFSETQRNKGNFPGRFSGRQFSNSRSEMNVSTLELGDSALYLCASSLIAGGYMEETQYFGPGTRLLVL.

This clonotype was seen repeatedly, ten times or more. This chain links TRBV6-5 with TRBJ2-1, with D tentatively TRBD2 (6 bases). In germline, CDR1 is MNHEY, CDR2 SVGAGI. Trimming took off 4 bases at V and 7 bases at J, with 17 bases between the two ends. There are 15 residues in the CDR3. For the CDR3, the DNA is TGTGCCAGCAGTTCCCTGACTAGTCGGGGGAATGAGCAGTTCTTC. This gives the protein CASSSLTSRGNEQFF.

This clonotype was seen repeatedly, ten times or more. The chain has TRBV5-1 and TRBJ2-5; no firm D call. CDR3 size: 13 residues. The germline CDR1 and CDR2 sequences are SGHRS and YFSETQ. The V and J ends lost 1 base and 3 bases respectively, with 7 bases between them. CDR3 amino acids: CASSLTVEETQYF. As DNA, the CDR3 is TGCGCCAGCAGCTTGACGGTGGAAGAGACCCAGTACTTC.

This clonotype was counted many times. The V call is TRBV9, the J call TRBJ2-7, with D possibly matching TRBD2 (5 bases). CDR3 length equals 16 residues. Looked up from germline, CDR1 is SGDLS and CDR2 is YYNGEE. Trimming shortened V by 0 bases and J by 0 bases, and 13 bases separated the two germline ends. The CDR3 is CASSVGGSVSSYEQYF. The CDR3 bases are TGTGCCAGCAGCGTAGGTGGGAGCGTCAGCTCCTACGAGCAGTACTTC.

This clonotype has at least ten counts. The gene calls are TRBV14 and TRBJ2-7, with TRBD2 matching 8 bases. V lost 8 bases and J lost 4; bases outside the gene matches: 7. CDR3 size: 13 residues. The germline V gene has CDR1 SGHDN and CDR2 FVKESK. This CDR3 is CASAGTRRYEQYF. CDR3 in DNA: TGTGCCAGCGCCGGGACTAGGAGGTACGAGCAGTACTTC. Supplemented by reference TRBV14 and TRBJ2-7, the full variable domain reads EAGVTQFPSHSVIEKGQTVTLRCDPISGHDNLYWYRRVMGKEIKFLLHFVKESKQDESGMPNNRFLAERTGGTYSTLKVQPAELEDSGVYFCASAGTRRYEQYFGPGTRLTVT.

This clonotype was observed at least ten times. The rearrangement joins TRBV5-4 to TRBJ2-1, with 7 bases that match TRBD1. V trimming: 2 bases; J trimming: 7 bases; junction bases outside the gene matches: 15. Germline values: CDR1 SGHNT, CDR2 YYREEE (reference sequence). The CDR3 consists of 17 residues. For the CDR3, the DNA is TGTGCCAGCAGCTTAAGTGTGGTGGCACAGGGGTCGAATGAGCAGTTCTTC. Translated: CASSLSVVAQGSNEQFF.

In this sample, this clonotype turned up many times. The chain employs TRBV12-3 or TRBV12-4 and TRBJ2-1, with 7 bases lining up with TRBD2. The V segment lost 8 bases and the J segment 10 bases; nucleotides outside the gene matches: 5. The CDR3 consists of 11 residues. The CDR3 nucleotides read TGTGCCAGCTCTCGCGGGGGAGAGCAGTTCTTC. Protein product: CASSRGGEQFF.

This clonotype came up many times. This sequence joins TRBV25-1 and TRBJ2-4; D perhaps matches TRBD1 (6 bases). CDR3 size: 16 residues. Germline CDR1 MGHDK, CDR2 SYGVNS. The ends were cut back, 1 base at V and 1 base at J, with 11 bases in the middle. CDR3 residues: CASSESSGVAKNIQYF. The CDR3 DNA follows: TGTGCCAGCAGTGAATCCTCAGGGGTCGCCAAAAACATTCAGTACTTC. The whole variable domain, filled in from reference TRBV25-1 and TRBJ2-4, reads EADIYQTPRYLVIGTGKKITLECSQTMGHDKMYWYQQDPGMELHLIHYSYGVNSTEKGDLSSESTVSRIRTEHFPLTLESARPSHTSQYLCASSESSGVAKNIQYFGAGTRLSVL.

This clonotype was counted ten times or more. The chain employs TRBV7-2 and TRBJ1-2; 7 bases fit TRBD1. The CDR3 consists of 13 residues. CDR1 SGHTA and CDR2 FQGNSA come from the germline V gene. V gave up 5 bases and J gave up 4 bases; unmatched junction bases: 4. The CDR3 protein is CASSPDRSYGYTF. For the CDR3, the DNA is TGTGCCAGCAGCCCGGACAGGAGCTATGGCTACACCTTC.